This T cell receptor beta chain was captured by sequencing in a study of shared clonotypes between healthy human individuals. The naive CD8 subset, CD45RO-negative cells positively selected for CCR7, excluded terminally differentiated effector memory CD45RA+ cells. TCRdb keeps only in-frame clones here, not all; method: immunoSEQ multiplex PCR. The sample holds around 2.1 million clones, just over 90% seen once. The CDR3 consists of 15 residues. The junction had 8 bases not matched to a gene; V was cut back by 5 bases and J by 5 bases. Germline CDR1 is MNHEY and CDR2 is SVGAGI. The chain recombines TRBV6-5 with TRBJ2-2, with TRBD1 matching 7 bases. Source material: naive CD8+ T cells from PBMCs. The TCR comes from a man aged 18-30 years in good health. Some clones in this sample may be carry-over from other donors' samples. For the CDR3, the DNA is TGTGCCAGCAGTATAACAGGGGTTGGAACCGGGGAGCTGTTTTTT. Amino acid sequence: CASSITGVGTGELFF.